The present TCR beta chain was sequenced within a study of response to subunit inactivated influenza vaccine. Whole-study results and caveats: Each seasonal influenza vaccination recruits few new T cells, the authors suggested.

Trimming cost V 3 bases and J 1 base, with 7 bases left between them. The CDR3 runs 14 residues. Details on this clonotype: The antigen remains undetermined.

MiXCR was run by TCRdb on the RT-PCR reads, yielding one entry per CDR3 protein. The sample consists of about 520,000 distinct CDR3 sequences, around 7.7% of them appearing once. The genes are TRBV12-3 or TRBV12-4 and TRBJ1-5, with D unresolved. The sequence was collected from a man between 50 and 75 years old who received an inactivated influenza vaccine. Sample: PBMCs from blood, taken around 2 years after vaccination. In DNA, the CDR3 is TGTGCCAGCAGTTTTCGGCAGAGCAATCAGCCCCAGCATTTT. Amino acids: CASSFRQSNQPQHF.